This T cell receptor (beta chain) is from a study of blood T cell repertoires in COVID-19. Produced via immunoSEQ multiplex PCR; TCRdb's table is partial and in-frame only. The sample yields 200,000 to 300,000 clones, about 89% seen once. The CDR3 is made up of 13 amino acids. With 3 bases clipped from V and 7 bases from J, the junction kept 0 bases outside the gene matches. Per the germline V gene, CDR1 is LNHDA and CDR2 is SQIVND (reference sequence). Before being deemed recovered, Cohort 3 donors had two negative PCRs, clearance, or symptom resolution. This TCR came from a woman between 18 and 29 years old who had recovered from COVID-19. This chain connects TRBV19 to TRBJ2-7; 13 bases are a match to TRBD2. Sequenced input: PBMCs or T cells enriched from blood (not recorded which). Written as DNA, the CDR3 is TGTGCCAGTAGTATGGGACTAGCGGGAGAGCAGTACTTC. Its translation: CASSMGLAGEQYF.